These T cell receptor beta chains were read from a single sample in a study of cytomegalovirus exposure and HLA in healthy donors. Sequencing used immunoSEQ multiplex PCR; TCRdb keeps in-frame clones, though not all of them. Its listing shows almost 35,000 clones. Sample: PBMCs. Receptors originate from a middle-aged woman in good health and CMV-seropositive. Each CDR3 is given with its conserved first and last residue. Each record gives: D gene, J gene, V gene, CDR3 DNA, CDR3 protein. The D gene is left open where the match is weak.

NA | TRBJ2-1 | TRBV11-2 | TGTGCCAGCAGCTTAGATCGAGCCGCAGGCAATGAGCAGTTCTTC | CASSLDRAAGNEQFF
TRBD2 | TRBJ2-5 | TRBV25-1 | TGTGCCAGCAGTGGGCGGGGGAAACGGGAGACCCAGTACTTC | CASSGRGKRETQYF
NA | TRBJ1-2 | TRBV28 | TGTGCCAGCAGTCCCCAAAACAGGGCCCGAGGCTATGGCTACACCTTC | CASSPQNRARGYGYTF
NA | TRBJ2-4 | TRBV28 | TGTGCCAGCAGTTTATGGGACACGCTCAAAAACATTCAGTACTTC | CASSLWDTLKNIQYF
TRBD1 | TRBJ1-2 | TRBV4-2 | TGTGCCAGCAGTCTTAGCCCGGGACAGGGCTATGGCTACACCTTC | CASSLSPGQGYGYTF
TRBD2 | TRBJ2-1 | TRBV6-4 | TGTGCCAGCAGTGTAACTAGCGGGGGGGTAGATGAGCAGTTCTTC | CASSVTSGGVDEQFF
TRBD1 | TRBJ2-3 | TRBV5-1 | TGCGCCAGCAGCCCTCTGGGGACAGGGAGCACAGATACGCAGTATTTT | CASSPLGTGSTDTQYF
TRBD2 | TRBJ2-3 | TRBV5-1 | TGCGCCAGCAGCTGGGGACTAGCGGGGACCTCAGATACGCAGTATTTT | CASSWGLAGTSDTQYF
TRBD2 | TRBJ2-2 | TRBV7-2 | TGTGCCAGCAGCTTAGCGCTGTCTAGCGGGGGTGGGTTGTTTTTT | CASSLALSSGGGLFF
NA | TRBJ2-7 | TRBV19 | TGTGCCAGTAGTTGGGGGGAGCACTACGAGCAGTACTTC | CASSWGEHYEQYF
TRBD1 | TRBJ1-2 | TRBV6-5 | TGTGCCAGCAGTTACTCGCGGACAGGGGTGGGCTATGGCTACACCTTC | CASSYSRTGVGYGYTF
NA | TRBJ2-1 | TRBV5-4 | TGTGCCGTCGAGAGGGGGGGTTACAATGAGCAGTTCTTC | CAVERGGYNEQFF
TRBD1 | TRBJ1-5 | TRBV9 | TGTGCCAGCAGCGCCGGGACAGACTATCATCCCCAGCATTTT | CASSAGTDYHPQHF
NA | TRBJ2-3 | TRBV4-1 | TGCGCCAGCAGCCAAGATGGAGGGGGGGGCCGGGATACGCAGTATTTT | CASSQDGGGGRDTQYF
TRBD2 | TRBJ2-1 | TRBV18 | TGTGCCAGCTCACCTGGACTAGCGGGTCACAATGAGCAGTTCTTC | CASSPGLAGHNEQFF
TRBD2 | TRBJ2-1 | TRBV28 | TGTGCCAGCAGTTTCGGGAGGGTTGAGCAGTTCTTC | CASSFGRVEQFF
NA | TRBJ1-1 | TRBV6-5 | TGTGCCAGCAGTTACTTGGGGGCCCAGGCTTTCTTT | CASSYLGAQAFF
NA | TRBJ1-2 | TRBV10-3 | TGTGCCATCAGTGAGGCAAAGGGAGAATCGGAATATGGCTACACCTTC | CAISEAKGESEYGYTF
NA | TRBJ1-2 | TRBV6-6 | TGTGCCAGCAGTTACACAAGAGGACAGCCCGAGTTC | CASSYTRGQPEF
NA | TRBJ2-1 | TRBV18 | TGTGCCAGCTCACCTAATCGTTACAATGAGCAGTTCTTC | CASSPNRYNEQFF
NA | TRBJ1-2 | TRBV29-1 | TGCAGCGTCGCACAGGGCATGGTTGATGGCTACACCTTC | CSVAQGMVDGYTF
NA | TRBJ2-3 | TRBV7-9 | TGTGCCAGCAGCTTAGATGGGGGCATAGATACGCAGTATTTT | CASSLDGGIDTQYF
NA | TRBJ2-7 | TRBV29-1 | TGCAGCGTTCGTTCTAGCGACTACGAGCAGTACTTC | CSVRSSDYEQYF
TRBD2 | TRBJ2-3 | TRBV5-1 | TGCGCCAGCAGCTCCGGACTAGCGGTAGGCACAGATACGCAGTATTTT | CASSSGLAVGTDTQYF
TRBD1 | TRBJ1-1 | TRBV5-8 | TGTGCCAGCAGCCCCCTGACAGGGGGCGGAATAGCTTTCTTT | CASSPLTGGGIAFF
NA | TRBJ1-1 | TRBV15 | TGTGCCACCGAAACCGGGGGTTCAGACACTGAAGCTTTCTTT | CATETGGSDTEAFF
TRBD1 | TRBJ1-2 | TRBV27 | TGTGCCAGCAAACTTACAGGGGAAGCCTATGGCTACACCTTC | CASKLTGEAYGYTF
NA | TRBJ2-5 | TRBV28 | TGTGCCAGCAGCCCCCTGGGGCAGGGGCACCAAGAGACCCAGTACTTC | CASSPLGQGHQETQYF
TRBD2 | TRBJ2-7 | TRBV19 | TGTGCCAGTAGTTCGGGACTAGCCGTCTACGAGCAGTACTTC | CASSSGLAVYEQYF
TRBD1 | TRBJ1-6 | TRBV7-9 | TGTGCCAGCAGCCCCCCGAGGGACAGGAATTCACCCCTCCACTTT | CASSPPRDRNSPLHF
NA | TRBJ2-7 | TRBV2 | TGTGCCAGCACTGGTCGCTCCGGCGAGCAGTACTTC | CASTGRSGEQYF
TRBD1 | TRBJ2-1 | TRBV11-2 | TGTGCCAGCAGCTTTAGACGACAGGGGGGGATCAATGAGCAGTTCTTC | CASSFRRQGGINEQFF
NA | TRBJ2-5 | TRBV4-1 | TGCGCCAGCAGCCAAGTCCTAGATACGGTAGCGCGGTGGACCCAGTACTTC | CASSQVLDTVARWTQYF
NA | TRBJ2-2 | TRBV6-5 | TGTGCCAGCAGTTACGGCTCCGGGGAGCTGTTTTTT | CASSYGSGELFF
NA | TRBJ1-1 | TRBV30 | TGTGCCTGGAGTGTACGCAGGGGAACTGAAGCTTTCTTT | CAWSVRRGTEAFF
NA | TRBJ2-5 | TRBV29-1 | TGCAGCGTTGAAGGCGAAAGGGCAGGGTCCCAAGAGACCCAGTACTTC | CSVEGERAGSQETQYF
TRBD2 | TRBJ2-1 | TRBV4-1 | TGCGCCAGCAGCCACGGTTCGGGCCTAGCGGGAGATGAGCAGTTCTTC | CASSHGSGLAGDEQFF